This record covers a single T cell receptor (beta chain). Libraries were prepared by immunoSEQ multiplex PCR; TCRdb keeps only in-frame clonotypes and omits some of them. The table includes 130,000 or so clones, around 83% detected once. These data originate in a study of blood T cell repertoires in COVID-19. Across the study: The origin of the acute and convalescent COVID-19 samples was the United States, Italy and Spain. T cells, B-cell-depleted T cells, or PBMCs provided the cDNA or gDNA that served as material.

Germline values: CDR1 SEHNR, CDR2 FQNEAQ (reference sequence). Trimming shortened V by 2 bases and J by 9 bases, and 8 bases separated the two germline ends. The CDR3 is 11 residues long. This sequence originates from a woman over 75 with acute or convalescent COVID-19. V and J are TRBV7-9 and TRBJ2-7; D is unresolved. Sequencing input: peripheral blood. CDR3 loop: CASSLTVTQYF. The DNA for the CDR3 is TGTGCCAGCAGCTTAACGGTCACGCAGTACTTC. The variable domain in full, completed from reference TRBV7-9 and TRBJ2-7, reads DTGVSQNPRHKITKRGQNVTFRCDPISEHNRLYWYRQTLGQGPEFLTYFQNEAQLEKSRLLSDRFSAERPKGSFSTLEIQRTEQGDSAMYLCASSLTVTQYFGPGTRLTVT.